These 21 T cell receptor beta chains originate from one sample sequenced in a study of T cells in tuberculosis (dated by TCRdb to between 2017 and 2018). Receptors were amplified or captured by the immunoSEQ multiplex PCR assay. TCRdb re-hosts the immuneACCESS table, in-frame sequences only. Its copies lack some clones; in the studies checked, an unresolved V gene accounts for under half of them, and the cause for the rest is not known. In all, the sample holds nearly 60,000 clones, and around 90% of those were seen once. The top ten clonotypes cover 20% to 25% of the sample. PBMC were thawed, rested overnight, stained with a GMM-loaded CD1B tetramer, a Live/Dead dye and anti-CD3, and then sorted on a FACS Aria II. The CD1B tetramers were loaded with C32 glucose monomycolate that had been purified from Rhodococcus equi. Sequenced input: CD1b-GMM tetramer-negative cells sorted from PBMCs. This specimen's cell subset or site label, per the study, means: T cells not binding CD1B-GMM tetramer, sorted from same donor. The receptors were gathered from an adult woman with latent tuberculosis.

This clone was detected only once. The chain has TRBV30 and TRBJ1-1, with a weak D call TRBD1 (5 bases). The V gene's germline CDR1 is GTSNPN and CDR2 SVGIG (reference sequence). CDR3 length: 13 residues. The V gene lost 3 bases and the J gene lost 7 bases, with 15 bases spanning the gap. The CDR3 DNA sequence: TGTGCCTGGAGCCGGAGGGGCCTACTTGAAGCTTTCTTT. Its protein is CAWSRRGLLEAFF. Drawing the rest from reference TRBV30 and TRBJ1-1, the complete variable domain is SQTIHQWPATLVQPVGSPLSLECTVEGTSNPNLYWYRQAAGRGLQLLFYSVGIGQISSEVPQNLSASRPQDRQFILSSKKLLLSDSGFYLCAWSRRGLLEAFFGQGTRLTVV.

In DNA, the CDR3 is TGCGCCAGCAGTCAATCGGGGGGTCCCCCGGGAAATGAGCAGTTCTTC. Amino acids: CASSQSGGPPGNEQFF. This sequence joins TRBV23-1 and TRBJ2-1; TRBD2 might be the D (6 bases). TRBV23-1 is placed among ORFs of uncertain function. CDR3 length equals 16 residues. V lost 0 bases, J lost 7 bases, and 16 bases lay in between.

The rearrangement uses TRBV7-9 and TRBJ2-3; 7 nucleotides align to TRBD2. The CDR3 is made up of 13 amino acids. J gave up 2 bases and V 8 bases, and 4 bases lay outside the gene matches. The germline V gene encodes CDR1 SEHNR and CDR2 FQNEAQ (reference sequence). For the CDR3, the DNA is TGTGCCAGCTGGGGGACTAACACAGATACGCAGTATTTT. Its protein is CASWGTNTDTQYF.

The chain links TRBV21-1 to TRBJ2-3; TRBD2, as called in the table, went unchecked against the DNA. TRBV21-1 is tagged as a pseudogene. There are 21 residues in the CDR3. In DNA form, the CDR3 reads TGTGCCAGCAGCAAAGGAAGGGATCCGTCAGTTGGGCTAGCGGTTGATGATACGCAGTATTTT. This translates into CASSKGRDPSVGLAVDDTQYF.

This clone was detected only a few times. The chain recombines TRBV20-1 with TRBJ2-3; weak D call: TRBD2 (5 bases). There are 11 residues in the CDR3. V was pared by 7 bases and J by 6 bases, with 11 bases between. CDR1 and CDR2 (germline): DFQATT, SNEGSKA (reference sequence). The CDR3 region is CSVLRVDTQYF. CDR3 coding DNA: TGCAGTGTTCTGCGGGTGGATACGCAGTATTTT.

This chain links TRBV5-1 with TRBJ2-1, with 10 bases fitting TRBD2. Germline V gene sequence: CDR1 SGHRS, CDR2 YFSETQ. The trim removed 2 bases at V and 8 bases at J, leaving 4 bases unmatched. There are 14 residues in the CDR3. In nucleotides, the CDR3 is TGCGCCAGCAGCTTAAGCGGGGGGGTCCATGAGCAGTTCTTC. This codes for CASSLSGGVHEQFF.

This chain joins TRBV23-1 and TRBJ2-3, with 9 positions matching TRBD2. TRBV23-1 has ORF status, its function being uncertain. The CDR3 spans 16 residues. J lost 1 base, V lost 2 bases, and 4 bases had no gene match. The CDR3 loop is CASSQEAGGRTDTQYF. CDR3 nucleotide sequence: TGCGCCAGCAGTCAAGAAGCGGGGGGACGCACAGATACGCAGTATTTT.

V usage is TRBV7-8 and J usage is TRBJ2-3, with 8 positions matching TRBD2. J gave up 0 bases and V 2 bases, and 7 bases lay outside the gene matches. The CDR3 is made up of 17 amino acids. From germline, CDR1 is SGHVS and CDR2 FQNEAQ. The CDR3 region has the DNA TGTGCCAGCAGCTTACCGGCGGGGGGCGCAAGCACAGATACGCAGTATTTT. Residues: CASSLPAGGASTDTQYF.

V and J are TRBV2 and TRBJ1-2, with D maybe TRBD1 (6 bases). This CDR3 region has 13 residues. Trimming took off 6 bases at V and 4 bases at J, with 12 bases between the two ends. Germline CDR1 SNHLY, CDR2 FYNNEI. CDR3 DNA: TGTGCCAGCAGAGGGGGTTTCAGCTATGGCTACACCTTC. Protein: CASRGGFSYGYTF.

V usage is TRBV19 and J usage is TRBJ1-2; 7 nucleotides line up with TRBD1. The CDR3 contains 16 residues. Germline CDR1 reads LNHDA; CDR2 reads SQIVND (reference sequence). V lost 3 bases and J lost 1; bases outside the gene matches: 8. The CDR3 coding sequence is TGTGCCAGTAGTATCTGGGCGGGGACAGTTAACTATGGCTACACCTTC. It encodes CASSIWAGTVNYGYTF.

This clone has a handful of counts. V and J are TRBV7-9 and TRBJ2-2; TRBD2 might be the D (5 bases). V lost 8 bases to trimming and J lost 5 bases, with 9 bases between them. CDR1 and CDR2 (germline): SEHNR, FQNEAQ (reference sequence). This CDR3 has 12 amino acids. The CDR3 DNA sequence: TGTGCCAGCCTTGGCGGGACCGGGGAGCTGTTTTTT. It encodes CASLGGTGELFF.

The gene calls are TRBV4-3 and TRBJ2-5; TRBD2 is a possible D gene (6 bases). The CDR3 has 13 residues. Germline CDR1 reads LGHNA; CDR2 reads YSLEER. Trimming took 5 bases from V and 2 from J, leaving 9 bases between them. Here the CDR3 reads CASSFRGQETQYF. DNA for the CDR3: TGCGCCAGCAGCTTCCGGGGGCAAGAGACCCAGTACTTC.

This chain links TRBV5-8 with TRBJ1-2, with D maybe TRBD1 (6 bases). V lost 1 base, J lost 8 bases, and 18 bases lay in between. Germline V gene lookup returns CDR1 SGHTS and CDR2 YDEGEE. This CDR3 is built from 15 residues. CDR3 sequence: CASSLTGSVDQGYTF. For the CDR3, the DNA is TGTGCCAGCAGCTTGACAGGGAGCGTTGATCAAGGCTACACCTTC.

The V and J genes are TRBV19 and TRBJ1-5; TRBD1 might be the D (6 bases). The CDR3 consists of 15 residues. V gave up 5 bases and J gave up 3 bases, with 14 bases separating them. Germline lookup yields CDR1 LNHDA and CDR2 SQIVND (reference sequence). The CDR3 sequence is CASSQTGFTNQPQHF. DNA of the CDR3: TGTGCCAGTAGTCAAACAGGGTTTACCAATCAGCCCCAGCATTTT.

The chain uses TRBV7-9 and TRBJ2-7; D remains ambiguous. Trimming took off 1 base at V and 6 bases at J, with 10 bases between the two ends. Germline V gene data show CDR1 as SEHNR and CDR2 as FQNEAQ (reference sequence). The CDR3 length is 13 residues. The CDR3 sequence is CASSLVVASEQYF. In DNA, the CDR3 is TGTGCCAGCAGCTTAGTGGTTGCGTCCGAGCAGTACTTC.

The genes are TRBV27 and TRBJ2-3; TRBD1 matches 12 bases. Germline V gene lookup returns CDR1 MNHEY and CDR2 SMNVEV (reference sequence). The trim removed 5 bases at V and 10 bases at J, leaving 10 bases unmatched. The CDR3 totals 15 residues. The CDR3 protein is CASSPWDRGREAQYF. The CDR3 DNA reads TGTGCCAGCAGTCCTTGGGACAGGGGGCGCGAGGCGCAGTATTTT.

This sequence joins TRBV15 and TRBJ2-3; D uncertain. Germline CDR1 and CDR2: LNHNV and YYDKDF (reference sequence). This CDR3 has 15 amino acids. V gave up 1 base and J gave up 1 base, with 9 bases separating them. In nucleotides, the CDR3 is TGTGCCACCAGCAGAGGTTGGGCAGGCACAGATACGCAGTATTTT. Amino acids: CATSRGWAGTDTQYF. Drawing the rest from reference TRBV15 and TRBJ2-3, the complete variable domain is DAMVIQNPRYQVTQFGKPVTLSCSQTLNHNVMYWYQQKSSQAPKLLFHYYDKDFNNEADTPDNFQSRRPNTSFCFLDIRSPGLGDTAMYLCATSRGWAGTDTQYFGPGTRLTVL.

This chain uses TRBV18 with TRBJ1-2, with 9 nucleotides matching TRBD1. Trimming at V came to 3 bases and at J to 8 bases, leaving 13 bases not matched to a gene. CDR3 length: 16 residues. Germline V lookup: CDR1 KGHSH, CDR2 LQKENI. The CDR3, as DNA: TGTGCCAGCTCACCTAGTAACCGGGACAGGGTTGGCGGCTACACCTTC. Translated: CASSPSNRDRVGGYTF. Combining the CDR3 with reference TRBV18 and TRBJ1-2 gives the whole variable domain NAGVMQNPRHLVRRRGQEARLRCSPMKGHSHVYWYRQLPEEGLKFMVYLQKENIIDESGMPKERFSAEFPKEGPSILRIQQVVRGDSAAYFCASSPSNRDRVGGYTFGSGTRLTVV.

J is TRBJ2-2 and V is TRBV30; D perhaps matches TRBD2 (6 bases). Trimming removed 1 base from V and 4 bases from J, with 13 bases in between. This CDR3 has 15 residues. Germline loops: CDR1 GTSNPN, CDR2 SVGIG (reference sequence). The CDR3 sequence: CAWSEVGDFTGELFF. The CDR3 coding sequence is TGTGCCTGGAGTGAGGTCGGGGACTTCACCGGGGAGCTGTTTTTT.

This chain uses TRBV4-1 with TRBJ1-3; possible D gene TRBD1, 5 bases. This CDR3 contains 14 residues. The V gene lost 1 base and the J gene lost 4 bases, with 8 bases spanning the gap. Germline V gene data show CDR1 as MGHRA and CDR2 as YSYEKL. CDR3 loop: CASSQGTGGNTIYF. CDR3 DNA: TGCGCCAGCAGCCAAGGTACAGGCGGAAACACCATATATTTT.

The chain is built from TRBV6-5 and TRBJ1-2; 7 bases are a match to TRBD1. J was trimmed by 7 bases and V by 2 bases; bases with no gene match: 1. Per the germline V gene, CDR1 is MNHEY and CDR2 is SVGAGI. This CDR3 has 12 residues. The CDR3 DNA reads TGTGCCAGCAGTTACAACAGGGGTGGCTACACCTTC. Protein sequence: CASSYNRGGYTF.